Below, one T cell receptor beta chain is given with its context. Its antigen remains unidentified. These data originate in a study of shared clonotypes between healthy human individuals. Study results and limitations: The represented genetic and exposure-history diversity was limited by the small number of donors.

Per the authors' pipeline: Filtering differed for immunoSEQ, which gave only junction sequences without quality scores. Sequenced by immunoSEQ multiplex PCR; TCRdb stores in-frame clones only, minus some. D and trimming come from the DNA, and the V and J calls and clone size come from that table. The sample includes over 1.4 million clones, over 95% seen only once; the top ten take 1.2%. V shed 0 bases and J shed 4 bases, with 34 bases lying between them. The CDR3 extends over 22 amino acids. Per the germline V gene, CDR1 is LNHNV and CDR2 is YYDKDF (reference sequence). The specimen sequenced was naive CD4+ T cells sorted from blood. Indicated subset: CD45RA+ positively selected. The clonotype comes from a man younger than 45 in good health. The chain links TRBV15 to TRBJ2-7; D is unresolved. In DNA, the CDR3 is TGTGCCACCAGCAGAGATGTGGCCCCTTCAGAGAATCGGCTCGGACCCTCTTACGAGCAGTACTTC. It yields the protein CATSRDVAPSENRLGPSYEQYF.